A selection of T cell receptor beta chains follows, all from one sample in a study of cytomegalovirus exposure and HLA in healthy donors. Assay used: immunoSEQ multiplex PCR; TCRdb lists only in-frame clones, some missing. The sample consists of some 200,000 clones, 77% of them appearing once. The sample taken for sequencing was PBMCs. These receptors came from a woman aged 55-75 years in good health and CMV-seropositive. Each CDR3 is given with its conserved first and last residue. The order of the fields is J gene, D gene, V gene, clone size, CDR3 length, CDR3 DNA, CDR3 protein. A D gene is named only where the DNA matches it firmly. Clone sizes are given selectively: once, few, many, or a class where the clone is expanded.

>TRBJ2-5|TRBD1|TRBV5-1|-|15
TGCGCCAGCAGCTTCCAGGGACAGGGACAAGAGACCCAGTACTTC
CASSFQGQGQETQYF
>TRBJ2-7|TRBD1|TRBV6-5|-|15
TGTGCCAGCAGTTCCTACGGGGACAGGGGCTACGAGCAGTACTTC
CASSSYGDRGYEQYF
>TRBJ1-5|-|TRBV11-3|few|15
TGTGCCAGCAGCGACGGGGGACCTAGCAATCAGCCCCAGCATTTT
CASSDGGPSNQPQHF
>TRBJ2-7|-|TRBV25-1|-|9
TGTGCCACACCAGGTGGGCAGTACTTC
CATPGGQYF
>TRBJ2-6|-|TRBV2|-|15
TGTGCCAGCACGGACAGACTATCTGGGGCCAACGTCCTGACTTTC
CASTDRLSGANVLTF
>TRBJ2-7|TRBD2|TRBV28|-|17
TGTGCCAGCAGTTTTTCTGTCGGGACTAGCGGGAGAGGCGAGCAGTACTTC
CASSFSVGTSGRGEQYF
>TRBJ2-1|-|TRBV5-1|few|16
TGCGCCAGCAGCTTGGGCGGCGGAAGCTCCTACAATGAGCAGTTCTTC
CASSLGGGSSYNEQFF
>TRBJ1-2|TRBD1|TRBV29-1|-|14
TGCAGCGGATCAACCACAGGGGTGGACGATGGCTACACCTTC
CSGSTTGVDDGYTF
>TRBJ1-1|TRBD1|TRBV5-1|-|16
TGCGCCAGCAGACCTCAAAACAGGGGCATGAACACTGAAGCTTTCTTT
CASRPQNRGMNTEAFF
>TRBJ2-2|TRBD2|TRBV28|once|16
TGTGCCAGCAGTTTATGGAACGGGGGGGACACCGGGGAGCTGTTTTTT
CASSLWNGGDTGELFF
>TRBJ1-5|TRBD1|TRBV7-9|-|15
TGTGCCAGCAGCTATGGACAGGGGGGCAATCAGCCCCAGCATTTT
CASSYGQGGNQPQHF
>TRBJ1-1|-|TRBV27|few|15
TGTGCCAGCAGTTTGTCAGGGACTATGAACACTGAAGCTTTCTTT
CASSLSGTMNTEAFF
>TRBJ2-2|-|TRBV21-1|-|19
TGTGCCAGCAGCAAAAAAGTTCGGGGACAGGGTAAGAACACCGGGGAGCTGTTTTTT
CASSKKVRGQGKNTGELFF
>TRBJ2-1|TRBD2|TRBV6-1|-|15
TGTGCCAGCAGTTCCGGGACTAGCGCCTACAATGAGCAGTTCTTC
CASSSGTSAYNEQFF
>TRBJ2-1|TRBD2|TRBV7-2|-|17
TGTGCCAGCAGCCCACAGCTGACTAGCGGGCCTTACAATGAGCAGTTCTTC
CASSPQLTSGPYNEQFF
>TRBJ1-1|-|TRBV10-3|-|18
TGTGCCATCAGTGAAAAAGGAGAACCGGAGGGGCGAGACACTGAAGCTTTCTTT
CAISEKGEPEGRDTEAFF
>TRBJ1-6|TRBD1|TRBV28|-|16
TGTGCCAGCAGCCCTAGGAAGGGGGGACAGTCGTCACCCCTCCACTTT
CASSPRKGGQSSPLHF
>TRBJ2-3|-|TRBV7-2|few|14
TGTGCCAGCAGCTTAGCGGCTCGCACAGATACGCAGTATTTT
CASSLAARTDTQYF
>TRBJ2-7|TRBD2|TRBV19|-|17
TGTGCCAGTAGTATAGCTCGACTAGCGGGAGGGTCCAACGAGCAGTACTTC
CASSIARLAGGSNEQYF
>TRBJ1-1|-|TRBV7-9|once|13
TGTGCCAGCAGCTTAGTTCGGGGGACTGAAGCTTTCTTT
CASSLVRGTEAFF
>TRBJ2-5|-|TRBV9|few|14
TGTGCCAGCAGCGTCGGACTAACCCAAGAGACCCAGTACTTC
CASSVGLTQETQYF
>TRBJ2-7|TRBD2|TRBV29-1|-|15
TGCAGCGTTGAGGGAACTAGCGGGAGGAGGTACGAGCAGTACTTC
CSVEGTSGRRYEQYF
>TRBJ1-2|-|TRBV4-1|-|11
TGCGCCAGCAGCCTTGGGCCGATTTTCGCCTTC
CASSLGPIFAF
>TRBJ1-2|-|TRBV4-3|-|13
TGCGCCAGCAGCCAAGATGGGCACTATGGCTACACCTTC
CASSQDGHYGYTF
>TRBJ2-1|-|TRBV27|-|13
TGTGCCAGCAGTGCGAGACTGTCGAATGAGCAGTTCTTC
CASSARLSNEQFF
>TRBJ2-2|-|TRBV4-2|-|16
TGTGCCAGCAGCCAAGTGGGGACTCGAGGAGCCGGGGAGCTGTTTTTT
CASSQVGTRGAGELFF
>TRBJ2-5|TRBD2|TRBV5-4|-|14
TGTGCCAGCAGTTCGGGGGGGGCGGGAGAGACCCAGTACTTC
CASSSGGAGETQYF
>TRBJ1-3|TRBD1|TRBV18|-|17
TGTGCCAGCTCACCAACCGGGACAGGACCTTCTGGAAACACCATATATTTT
CASSPTGTGPSGNTIYF